The next 4 T cell receptor beta chains were all read from a single sample in a study of blood T cells in healthy people across ages. Alongside a J-beta primer mix, a sample-barcoded 5' primer served in a second PCR lasting about 7 to 11 cycles. Each CDR3 protein is one row after TCRdb ran MiXCR on the 5' RACE reads. This sample has about 640,000 distinct CDR3 sequences, with 45% to 65% found just once. The specimen was blood. The receptors stem from a man aged 55 to 70 in good health.

This chain uses TRBV27 with TRBJ2-6; D not certain. With 3 bases removed from V and 3 bases from J, the gap between germline ends came to 9 bases. This CDR3 has 15 amino acids. Germline CDR1 and CDR2: MNHEY and SMNVEV (reference sequence). CDR3 coding DNA: TGTGCCAGCAGTTTTTTGGCTCGTGGGGCCAACGTCCTGACTTTC. Translating it yields CASSFLARGANVLTF. Combining the CDR3 with reference TRBV27 and TRBJ2-6 gives the whole variable domain EAQVTQNPRYLITVTGKKLTVTCSQNMNHEYMSWYRQDPGLGLRQIYYSMNVEVTDKGDVPEGYKVSRKEKRNFPLILESPSPNQTSLYFCASSFLARGANVLTFGAGSRLTVL.

The V call is TRBV20-1, the J call TRBJ1-2, with D perhaps matching TRBD1 (5 bases). V was cut by 6 bases and J by 2 bases, with 16 bases left in between. CDR1 is DFQATT and CDR2 is SNEGSKA in the germline V gene (reference sequence). The CDR3 spans 14 residues. This chain's CDR3 is CSAVAGAGNYGYTF. For the CDR3, the DNA is TGCAGTGCGGTAGCCGGGGCAGGGAACTATGGCTACACCTTC.

The V gene is TRBV18, the J gene TRBJ2-4; no clear D gene. The CDR3 contains 17 residues. The V end was cut by 3 bases, the J end by 3 bases, with 18 bases between. Germline CDR1 is KGHSH and CDR2 is LQKENI. Written as DNA, the CDR3 is TGTGCCAGCTCACCGACGCAAGGCGGTGAAGGCAAAAACATTCAGTACTTC. Translating it yields CASSPTQGGEGKNIQYF.

V gene TRBV10-1 combines with J gene TRBJ1-6; D is undetermined. Trimming cost V 0 bases and J 0 bases, with 9 bases left between them. Per germline, CDR1 WNHNN and CDR2 SYGVQD (reference sequence). The CDR3 contains 17 residues. The CDR3 nucleotides read TGCGCCAGCAGTGAGTCCGGGTATAGCTCCTATAATTCACCCCTCCACTTT. Translation: CASSESGYSSYNSPLHF.